This entry lists 25 T cell receptor beta chains sequenced from one sample in a study of T cells after yellow fever vaccination. TCRdb used MiXCR to reprocess the 5' RACE reads, holding one entry per CDR3 protein. The sample yields about 430,000 distinct CDR3 sequences, around 20% seen once. The sequenced sample was PBMCs, obtained before the yellow fever booster vaccination. The receptors were gathered from a man aged 18 to 29 who received the YFV17D yellow fever vaccine.

V usage is TRBV24-1 and J usage is TRBJ2-1, with 9 bases lining up with TRBD2. Germline V gene sequence: CDR1 KGHDR, CDR2 SFDVKD. V shed 9 bases, J shed 9 bases, and the junction held 8 bases outside the gene matches. CDR3 length equals 13 residues. This chain's CDR3 is CATGSGGRGEQFF. For the CDR3, the DNA is TGTGCCACCGGTAGCGGGGGACGGGGTGAGCAGTTCTTC.

In this sample, this clonotype turned up a few times. The V gene is TRBV10-3, the J gene TRBJ1-1, with 7 nucleotides matching TRBD1. Looked up from germline, CDR1 is ENHRY and CDR2 is SYGVKD. V trimming: 2 bases; J trimming: 0 bases; junction bases outside the gene matches: 6. The CDR3 runs 16 residues. This CDR3 is CAISERYRGMNTEAFF. CDR3 coding DNA: TGTGCCATCAGTGAGCGGTACAGGGGTATGAACACTGAAGCTTTCTTT.

V gene TRBV18 combines with J gene TRBJ1-2, with 7 bases identical to TRBD1. Germline-derived CDR1 and CDR2 are KGHSH and LQKENI. The CDR3 runs 14 residues. V dropped 6 bases and J dropped 4; count of bases not matched to a gene: 8. The CDR3 DNA sequence: TGTGCCAGCTCGCCGGGACAGCGCGTCTATGGCTACACCTTC. Translation gives CASSPGQRVYGYTF.

The chain links TRBV5-6 to TRBJ2-7; D gene uncertain. Trimming took 4 bases from V and 4 from J, leaving 18 bases between them. The CDR3 contains 15 residues. Germline V lookup: CDR1 SGHDT, CDR2 YYEEEE. The CDR3 region is CASSKDGLNSYEQYF. The CDR3 DNA follows: TGTGCCAGCAGCAAAGACGGATTGAACTCGTACGAGCAGTACTTC.

The chain combines TRBV7-9 with TRBJ1-2; 8 bases line up with TRBD1. The CDR3 contains 16 residues. V gave up 5 bases and J gave up 3 bases; unmatched junction bases: 11. Germline loops: CDR1 SEHNR, CDR2 FQNEAQ (reference sequence). CDR3 residues: CASSPVGMGQDYGYTF. The CDR3 DNA is TGTGCCAGCAGCCCCGTGGGTATGGGACAGGACTATGGCTACACCTTC.

This chain links TRBV5-1 with TRBJ2-6; the D gene could be TRBD1 or TRBD2 (5 bases each). The CDR3 consists of 16 residues. Germline CDR1 reads SGHRS; CDR2 reads YFSETQ. Trimming removed 1 base from V and 5 bases from J, with 13 bases in between. The CDR3 region has the DNA TGCGCCAGCAGCTTGAGGGACCCAAGGTGGGCCAACGTCCTGACTTTC. This codes for CASSLRDPRWANVLTF.

This clonotype was observed many times. The genes are TRBV12-3 or TRBV12-4 and TRBJ1-1; D remains ambiguous. The CDR3 sequence is 13 residues long. V was pared by 3 bases and J by 2 bases, with 7 bases between. CDR3 in amino acids: CASSFGANTEAFF. In DNA form, the CDR3 reads TGTGCCAGCAGTTTTGGCGCCAACACTGAAGCTTTCTTT.

The rearrangement joins TRBV6-2 or TRBV6-3 to TRBJ1-4; D call uncertain. The V gene lost 3 bases and the J gene lost 1 base, with 12 bases spanning the gap. The CDR3 length is 16 residues. In germline, CDR1 is MNHEY, CDR2 SVGEGT. The CDR3 DNA sequence: TGTGCCAGCAGTTATCGGGCTCGCCGAACTAATGAAAAACTGTTTTTT. Translated: CASSYRARRTNEKLFF.

The gene calls are TRBV5-5 and TRBJ1-2; perhaps TRBD1 as D (5 bases). Trimming removed 0 bases from V and 3 bases from J, with 9 bases in between. There are 14 residues in the CDR3. From germline, CDR1 is SGHKS and CDR2 YYEKEE (reference sequence). In nucleotides, the CDR3 is TGTGCCAGCAGCTTGGGAGGGGAGTACTATGGCTACACCTTC. Amino acid sequence: CASSLGGEYYGYTF.

The chain carries TRBV7-9 and TRBJ2-2; D may be TRBD2 (5 bases). Germline CDR1 is SEHNR and CDR2 is FQNEAQ (reference sequence). The CDR3 has 13 amino acids. The V end was cut by 5 bases, the J end by 5 bases, with 9 bases between. This CDR3 is CASSRDLTGELFF. The DNA for the CDR3 is TGTGCCAGCAGCCGGGATCTGACCGGGGAGCTGTTTTTT. The variable domain in full, with the rest retrieved from reference TRBV7-9 and TRBJ2-2, is DTGVSQNPRHKITKRGQNVTFRCDPISEHNRLYWYRQTLGQGPEFLTYFQNEAQLEKSRLLSDRFSAERPKGSFSTLEIQRTEQGDSAMYLCASSRDLTGELFFGEGSRLTVL.

The V gene is TRBV20-1, the J gene TRBJ2-2; D is uncertain. The length of the CDR3 is 13 residues. Germline V gene data show CDR1 as DFQATT and CDR2 as SNEGSKA (reference sequence). The CDR3 bases are TGCACTCTCCCGCCATGGGCCACCGGGGAGCTGTTTTTT. It codes for CTLPPWATGELFF.

The V gene is TRBV4-1, the J gene TRBJ2-2, with TRBD1 matching 7 bases. CDR3 length equals 13 residues. Per the germline V gene, CDR1 is MGHRA and CDR2 is YSYEKL. The ends lost 3 bases at V and 9 bases at J; junction bases unmatched: 4. The CDR3 coding sequence is TGCGCCAGCAGCCACGACAGGGCCAGGGAGCTGTTTTTT. Encoded protein: CASSHDRARELFF.

This clonotype was seen more than once but under ten times. The CDR3 DNA reads TGTGCCACCAGTGATGGCAGGGGGTTCGGCCAGCCCCAGCATTTT. This sequence encodes CATSDGRGFGQPQHF. The rearrangement links TRBV24-1 to TRBJ1-5; 7 nucleotides match TRBD1. This CDR3 spans 15 amino acids. Germline values: CDR1 KGHDR, CDR2 SFDVKD. The trim removed 3 bases at V and 7 bases at J, leaving 8 bases unmatched.

There are many counts of this clonotype. The chain carries TRBV5-6 and TRBJ2-2; possibly TRBD2 for D (6 bases). The CDR3 is 16 amino acids. CDR1 and CDR2 from the germline V gene are SGHDT and YYEEEE. V shed 4 bases and J shed 3 bases, with 16 bases lying between them. The CDR3 spells CASSPNLGLDTGELFF. The CDR3 nucleotides read TGTGCCAGCAGCCCCAACCTGGGACTGGACACCGGGGAGCTGTTTTTT.

The V call is TRBV6-6, the J call TRBJ1-5; D perhaps matches TRBD1 (5 bases). The germline CDR1 and CDR2 sequences are MNHNY and SVGAGI (reference sequence). V was shortened by 7 bases and J by 5 bases, with 12 bases between the two germline ends. The CDR3 runs to 13 residues. The CDR3 loop reads CASTHQGHQPQHF. CDR3 sequence (DNA): TGTGCCAGCACCCACCAGGGCCATCAGCCCCAGCATTTT.

This clonotype was seen ten or more times. V and J are TRBV12-3 or TRBV12-4 and TRBJ2-7, with D unresolved. V gave up 3 bases and J gave up 4 bases, with 10 bases separating them. CDR3 length: 13 residues. The CDR3 region has the DNA TGTGCCAGCAGTTTTGGGTCCGGGTACGAGCAGTACGTC. This gives the protein CASSFGSGYEQYV.

V is TRBV6-2 or TRBV6-3 and J is TRBJ1-5; D remains unclear. Trimming stripped 6 bases from V and 7 bases from J, with 16 bases between. This CDR3 comprises 14 residues. Germline CDR1 is MNHEY and CDR2 is SVGEGT. CDR3 DNA sequence: TGTGCCAGCAGACGGGAGCTTCGAAGGCAGCCCCAGCATTTT. Its translation is CASRRELRRQPQHF.

In its sample, this clonotype was seen a few times. The chain couples TRBV2 to TRBJ2-7; D ambiguous. CDR1 is SNHLY and CDR2 is FYNNEI in the germline V gene. With 0 bases removed from V and 5 bases from J, the gap between germline ends came to 8 bases. The CDR3 is made up of 13 amino acids. For the CDR3, the DNA is TGTGCCAGCAGTGAAGCTCAGATCCACGAGCAGTACTTC. Residues: CASSEAQIHEQYF.

In DNA, the CDR3 is TGTGCCAGCAGTTACAGGCGAATCACAGATACGCAGTATTTT. This codes for CASSYRRITDTQYF. The chain is built from TRBV12-3 or TRBV12-4 and TRBJ2-3; TRBD1 might be the D (5 bases). Trimming shortened V by 4 bases and J by 2 bases, and 10 bases separated the two germline ends. This CDR3 comprises 14 residues.

This clonotype has more than one count but fewer than ten. The junction differs from germline at one of its ends, possibly a read error. The chain has TRBV6-5 and TRBJ1-2; 7 bases are a match to TRBD1. Germline CDR1 is MNHEY and CDR2 is SVGAGI. CDR3 length equals 13 residues. This CDR3 reads CASGYQNRGGYTF. CDR3 coding DNA: TGTGCCAGCGGTTACCAGAACAGGGGTGGCTACACCTTC.

CDR3 in DNA: TGTGCCAGCAAGCTAGCGGGGGGGGCGACCCGGTGGGATACGCAGTATTTT. Translating gives CASKLAGGATRWDTQYF. V and J are TRBV6-2 or TRBV6-3 and TRBJ2-3; 12 bases are shared with TRBD2. Germline V lookup: CDR1 MNHEY, CDR2 SVGEGT. Trimming removed 7 bases from V and 6 bases from J; junction bases left unmatched: 14. This CDR3 contains 17 residues.

V gene TRBV28 combines with J gene TRBJ2-3, with 7 positions matching TRBD1. This CDR3 spans 15 amino acids. Trimming removed 5 bases from V and 2 bases from J; junction bases left unmatched: 7. Germline V CDR1 and CDR2: MDHEN, SYDVKM. CDR3 amino acids: CASSNRDSLTDTQYF. The CDR3 coding sequence is TGTGCCAGCAGTAACCGGGACAGCCTCACAGATACGCAGTATTTT.

This sequence joins TRBV6-5 and TRBJ1-1; D is unclear. Germline CDR1 is MNHEY and CDR2 is SVGAGI. Deletions cut 0 bases from V and 2 bases from J, with 10 bases between. There are 15 residues in the CDR3. CDR3 in amino acids: CASSYSAGLNTEAFF. The CDR3 DNA is TGTGCCAGCAGTTACTCGGCTGGGCTTAACACTGAAGCTTTCTTT.

The chain carries TRBV7-6 and TRBJ2-1, with D maybe TRBD1 (7 bases). Between the trimmed V and J ends, which lost 4 bases and 15 bases, there was a span of 19 bases. This CDR3 comprises 13 residues. Germline CDR1 reads SGHVS; CDR2 reads FNYEAQ. Here the CDR3 reads CASSSQQGGIPFF. DNA for the CDR3: TGTGCCAGCAGCTCCCAGCAGGGGGGCATACCGTTCTTC.

This clonotype was found a few times. The chain couples TRBV6-5 to TRBJ2-2; perhaps TRBD2 as D (5 bases). The CDR3 is 11 amino acids. V gave up 5 bases and J gave up 10 bases, with 8 bases separating them. From germline, CDR1 is MNHEY and CDR2 SVGAGI. CDR3 protein: CASSAGLELFF. The CDR3 nucleotides read TGTGCCAGCAGTGCCGGACTGGAGCTGTTTTTT.